These T cell receptor beta chains were read from a single sample in a study of cytomegalovirus exposure and HLA in healthy donors. Repertoires were generated with immunoSEQ multiplex PCR, while TCRdb's copy carries only in-frame clones and drops some. Altogether over 95,000 clones are present, roughly 71% being singletons, with the ten largest covering about 7.7%. The sequenced sample was PBMCs. The receptors come from a man aged 18 to 29 in good health and CMV-seropositive. The CDR3 runs from the conserved cysteine through the conserved F or W. Each record gives: J gene, V gene, CDR3 protein.

>TRBJ2-7|TRBV27
CASSPGPDREFYEQYF
>TRBJ1-2|TRBV11-2
CASSSTPRNYGYTF
>TRBJ1-1|TRBV10-1
CATYTPGGKKNMNTEAFF
>TRBJ2-5|TRBV7-9
CASSPRTGVEEETQYF
>TRBJ2-6|TRBV4-1
CASSRAGARPGANVLTF
>TRBJ1-5|TRBV28
CASSLRGGANNQPQHF
>TRBJ1-1|TRBV29-1
CSVVARNTEAFF
>TRBJ2-1|TRBV27
CASSRTVTTRLYNEQFF
>TRBJ2-5|TRBV25-1
CASSGTGWGLETQYF
>TRBJ1-2|TRBV9
CASSPRVRGRPYGTYGYTF
>TRBJ1-3|TRBV19
CASSTGQGAGNTIYF
>TRBJ1-4|TRBV5-1
CASSLEHRGSNEKLFF
>TRBJ1-1|TRBV5-1
CASSIRENTEAFF
>TRBJ1-6|TRBV6-5
CASSYSTQGGSPLHF
>TRBJ1-6|TRBV7-2
CASSLQGGNSPLHF
>TRBJ1-2|TRBV5-1
CASSLDPGQEYTF
>TRBJ2-7|TRBV7-7
CASSLSSGESYEQYF
>TRBJ2-5|TRBV10-2
CASRHLRGDSETQYF
>TRBJ1-1|TRBV4-1
CASSQVDSLNTEAFF
>TRBJ1-6|TRBV11-2
CASSFGVSPLHF
>TRBJ2-5|TRBV7-9
CASSLGGGETQYF
>TRBJ1-1|TRBV5-4
CASSLWDRREAFF
>TRBJ1-1|TRBV6-5
CASSYSNRGNTEAFF
>TRBJ1-1|TRBV6-1
CASSQLNTEAFF
>TRBJ2-5|TRBV5-1
CASSLGAGGMRETQYF
>TRBJ1-1|TRBV28
CASSEQGNTEAFF
>TRBJ2-2|TRBV5-4
CASSFGRGELFF
>TRBJ1-2|TRBV6-6
CASSPGQGGYTF
>TRBJ2-3|TRBV28
CASSSPNGATDTQYF
>TRBJ1-6|TRBV19
CASSIARDSPLHF
>TRBJ1-3|TRBV5-1
CASSLGAGTGNTIYF
>TRBJ2-2|TRBV2
CASRLPLATGELFF
>TRBJ1-5|TRBV6-4
CASTDRGGGNQPQHF
>TRBJ1-5|TRBV19
CASTDSGRGDQPQHF
>TRBJ1-2|TRBV7-9
CASSLQGPLDGYTF
>TRBJ1-5|TRBV28
CASSSRQGRQPQHF
>TRBJ1-2|TRBV20-1
CSATGDYGYTF
>TRBJ2-2|TRBV30
CAWSARGRNTGELFF
>TRBJ1-1|TRBV7-9
CASTIEANTEAFF
>TRBJ1-2|TRBV5-1
CASSLGQGHHGYTF
>TRBJ2-7|TRBV7-7
CASRPRQGALEQYF
>TRBJ2-1|TRBV4-1
CASSQGGTGGYEQFF
>TRBJ2-1|TRBV19
CASNQGSNEQFF
>TRBJ1-2|TRBV28
CASSFRGGLDGYTF
>TRBJ2-1|TRBV9
CASSVGLAGPMSYNEQFF
>TRBJ2-5|TRBV29-1
CSVVQGFQYF
>TRBJ2-5|TRBV5-6
CASSLVTGGEETQYF
>TRBJ1-2|TRBV10-1
CASSESRGFGYGYTF
>TRBJ2-1|TRBV7-7
CASSLKGKQNEQFF
>TRBJ2-1|TRBV10-2
CASRNSGGASNEQFF
>TRBJ2-1|TRBV6-6
CASSYSTAPSYNEQFF
>TRBJ2-2|TRBV5-6
CASSFRSSTGELFF
>TRBJ1-2|TRBV7-9
CASSLGIGDDGYTF